This TCR beta chain was documented in a study of beta chain features in type 1 diabetes. About the study: Patients did not differ from healthy donors in age, gender or cell yield. The study's findings and limits: TCRB CDR3s were moderately but significantly shorter in Type 1 diabetes patients in all four CD4+ subsets. VDJ junctions from type 1 diabetes patients carried fewer insertions and larger deletions.

This clone was found a few times. Its antigen is not identified. Trimming removed 6 bases from V and 2 bases from J, with 6 bases in between. In germline, CDR1 is SGHTA, CDR2 FQGNSA. This CDR3 spans 12 amino acids. As every portion of the isolated RNA was reverse transcribed, the sequencing read expressed TCRB transcripts. The method was immunoSEQ multiplex PCR; TCRdb's version includes in-frame clones alone and lacks a portion of them. The sample comprises about 470,000 clones, 25% to 35% of which are singletons, and around 0.065% rests with the top ten. The rearrangement uses TRBV7-2 and TRBJ2-3, with D unresolved. The sample was naive CD4+ T cells from blood. The receptor was derived from a man younger than 35 in good health. The CDR3 protein is CASREVTDTQYF. The DNA for the CDR3 is TGTGCCAGCAGGGAAGTCACAGATACGCAGTATTTT.